This T cell receptor (beta chain) was captured in a study of human T cells and chemical hapten exposure. For the library, individual cDNA molecules each received unique molecular identifiers. Each CDR3 protein is one row after TCRdb ran MiXCR on the RACE reads. The sample has tens of thousands of distinct CDR3 sequences, around 30% seen once. Time point reported: patch test 1, 2 weeks after DPC sensitization. Treatment denoted: therapeutic diphenylcyclopropenone sensitization with weekly scalp DPC. This CDR3 is 14 amino acids long. Deletions cut 4 bases from V and 4 bases from J, with 12 bases between. Germline assignment: CDR1 KGHDR and CDR2 SFDVKD.

The chain couples TRBV24-1 to TRBJ1-2; D not certain. The TCR sequence derives from a man aged 35-49 years with alopecia areata. Some clones in this sample may be carry-over from other donors' samples. The sequenced sample was whole blood, obtained in connection with sensitization to the hapten diphenylcyclopropenone (DPC). The CDR3 reads CATSDRAASYGYTF. The CDR3 coding sequence is TGTGCCACCAGTGACCGTGCGGCATCCTATGGCTACACCTTC.